The rows below give T cell receptor beta chains drawn from one sample of a study of T cells in Graves' hyperthyroidism and ophthalmopathy. TCRdb reprocessed the multiplex PCR reads via MiXCR and lists one record per CDR3 protein. Of over 400,000 distinct CDR3 sequences listed, roughly 22% were seen once; the top ten hold under 55%. The sequenced sample consisted of blood. The source of these receptors is an older woman with Graves' ophthalmopathy. Each CDR3 is given with its conserved first and last residue. The D gene is left open where the match is weak. The listing skips clone size in some rows; elsewhere it reads once, few, many or a size class.

>TRBV5-5|few|TRBJ1-2|TRBD1
TGTGCCAGCGGGAACCCGGGACAGTCCTATGGCTACACCTTC
CASGNPGQSYGYTF
>TRBV7-9|many|TRBJ2-5|NA
TGTGCCAGCAGCTTAGAGACATTACAAGAGACCCAGTACTTC
CASSLETLQETQYF
>TRBV30|few|TRBJ1-1|NA
TGTGCCTGGAGTGTACTCAGGGTCAACACTGAAGCTTTCTTT
CAWSVLRVNTEAFF
>TRBV5-1|many|TRBJ2-1|TRBD1
TGCGCCAGCAGCTTGGGGTCAGGGGGCTCCTACAATGAGCAGTTCTTC
CASSLGSGGSYNEQFF
>TRBV3-1|few|TRBJ1-3|NA
TGTGCCAGCAGCCAAGGAGTGCTCTCTGGAAACACCATATATTTT
CASSQGVLSGNTIYF
>TRBV7-3|many|TRBJ1-1|NA
TGTGCCAGCAGCTTAACACCCGACACTGAAGCTTTCTTT
CASSLTPDTEAFF
>TRBV11-2|many|TRBJ2-1|NA
TGTGCCAGCAGCTTAGCAGGGCAGTACAATGAGCAGTTCTTC
CASSLAGQYNEQFF
>TRBV7-2|NA|TRBJ1-1|NA
TGTGCCAGCAGCTTAGGGAGGTACACTGAAGCTTTCTTT
CASSLGRYTEAFF
>TRBV28|few|TRBJ1-2|NA
TGTGCCAGCAGTTTATTGGGGTCGCCTAACTATGGCTACACCTTC
CASSLLGSPNYGYTF
>TRBV7-9|few|TRBJ1-3|TRBD1
TGTGCCAGCACTACAGGGGCTGGAAACACCATATATTTT
CASTTGAGNTIYF
>TRBV20-1|NA|TRBJ2-3|NA
TGCAGTGCTAGAGATCACGGGAGTGCGGCAGATACGCAGTATTTT
CSARDHGSAADTQYF
>TRBV28|many|TRBJ2-3|NA
TGTGCCAGCAGTCCCCTCCCCCACATTAGCGGTACTAGCACAGATACGCAGTATTTT
CASSPLPHISGTSTDTQYF
>TRBV6-5|once|TRBJ2-2|TRBD1
TGTGCCAGCAGTTTCCTCCGACAGGGGGGGCGCACCGGGGAGCTGTTTTTT
CASSFLRQGGRTGELFF
>TRBV10-3|NA|TRBJ2-7|NA
TGTGCCATCAGCTCAGGGTCCTACGAGCAGTACTTC
CAISSGSYEQYF
>TRBV9|NA|TRBJ2-1|TRBD2
TGTGCCAGCAGCGTCGTGACTAGCGGGTTGAGTGAGCAGTTCTTC
CASSVVTSGLSEQFF
>TRBV3-1|many|TRBJ1-1|NA
TGTGCCAGCAGCCAAGGGGACTTTGGAGCTTTCTTT
CASSQGDFGAFF
>TRBV19|NA|TRBJ1-1|TRBD1
TGTGCCAGTAGTCGGACAGGGACCACTGAAGCTTTCTTT
CASSRTGTTEAFF
>TRBV19|NA|TRBJ1-1|TRBD1
TGTGCCAGTAGTATAGAGGGGGACAGGAACACTGAAGCTTTCTTT
CASSIEGDRNTEAFF
>TRBV14|NA|TRBJ2-7|NA
TGTGCCAGCAGCCATGGGGGTATCCGCGGCTACGAGCAGTACTTC
CASSHGGIRGYEQYF
>TRBV2|NA|TRBJ1-3|NA
TGTGCCAGACAGCTCATCTCTGGAAACACCATATATTTT
CARQLISGNTIYF
>TRBV19|NA|TRBJ2-1|NA
TGTGCCAGTAGTCTGTTGGAGGGGTATGAGCAGTTCTTC
CASSLLEGYEQFF
>TRBV30|few|TRBJ1-5|NA
TGTGCCTGGAGTGGTGCCGGGGGCAATCAGCCCCAGCATTTT
CAWSGAGGNQPQHF
>TRBV6-1|few|TRBJ2-3|NA
TGTGCCAGCCGAGGTTCTGCCAGGACAGATACGCAGTATTTT
CASRGSARTDTQYF
>TRBV7-9|NA|TRBJ2-1|TRBD1
TGTGCCAGCAGCATGTATACCGGGACAGGGGGCAATGAGCAGTTCTTC
CASSMYTGTGGNEQFF
>TRBV20-1|NA|TRBJ1-4|NA
TGCAGTGCTAGACCTTCAAAGGATGAAAAACTGTTTTTT
CSARPSKDEKLFF
>TRBV6-1|many|TRBJ1-1|NA
TGTGCCAGCAGTGAAAGTGGGTGGAACACTGAAGCTTTCTTT
CASSESGWNTEAFF
>TRBV6-2/TRBV6-3|few|TRBJ2-7|NA
TGTGCCAGCAGTTACACAGCAGGGAGCTCCTACGAGCAGTACTTC
CASSYTAGSSYEQYF
>TRBV28|NA|TRBJ1-1|NA
TGTGCCAGCAGTCTGGACAGAAGGAACACTGAAGCTTTCTTT
CASSLDRRNTEAFF
>TRBV20-1|NA|TRBJ2-2|TRBD2
TGCAGTGCCGAACTATACGCGGGGGGCGGGGAGCTGTTTTTT
CSAELYAGGGELFF
>TRBV6-1|NA|TRBJ2-7|TRBD2
TGTGCCAGCAGTCTCAACCGGGACTATAGCTTGCACGAGCAGTACTTC
CASSLNRDYSLHEQYF
>TRBV9|NA|TRBJ2-3|NA
TGTGCCAGCAGTTCCCCAGGGGCCACAGATACGCAGTATTTT
CASSSPGATDTQYF
>TRBV5-1|few|TRBJ2-3|NA
TGCGCCAGCAGCTTGAATATAGCCAGCACAGATACGCAGTATTTT
CASSLNIASTDTQYF